This entry lists 21 T cell receptor beta chains sequenced from one sample in a study of monozygotic twins with inflammatory bowel disease. TCRdb re-called the 5' RACE reads and catalogs CDR3 proteins one per entry, DNA excluded. Its table lists about 330,000 distinct CDR3 sequences. The sample was blood. The receptors shown here come from a human donor with ulcerative colitis or Crohn's disease, or a healthy co-twin of an affected twin (not recorded which).

The chain joins TRBV11-2 to TRBJ1-1; with no DNA, the TCRdb D assignment of TRBD1 cannot be verified. Germline CDR1 SGHAT, CDR2 FQNNGV. The CDR3 runs 15 residues. The CDR3 here is CASSFDAGQLTEAFF.

The V gene is TRBV30, the J gene TRBJ2-7; there is no DNA to check the TCRdb D call of TRBD1. Per the germline V gene, CDR1 is GTSNPN and CDR2 is SVGIG (reference sequence). The CDR3 is 13 amino acids. CDR3 amino acids: CAFSGGPGYEQYF.

The chain is built from TRBV30 and TRBJ2-7; TCRdb gives TRBD1 as the D gene, but with no DNA this cannot be confirmed. This CDR3 has 11 residues. Germline V gene data show CDR1 as GTSNPN and CDR2 as SVGIG (reference sequence). CDR3 loop: CALDSLYEQYF.

The J gene is TRBJ2-5, the V gene TRBV5-6; the TRBD2 assignment by TCRdb is unverifiable without DNA. Germline CDR1 is SGHDT and CDR2 is YYEEEE. The CDR3 is made up of 16 amino acids. The CDR3: CASSSFSGGALETQYF.

The chain carries TRBV12-3 or TRBV12-4 and TRBJ2-2; TCRdb gives TRBD1 as the D gene, but with no DNA this cannot be confirmed. The CDR3 runs 16 residues. CDR3 amino acids: CASSLGWTGRTGELFF.

The gene calls are TRBV20-1 and TRBJ2-5; the TRBD1 assignment by TCRdb is unverifiable without DNA. The germline V gene encodes CDR1 DFQATT and CDR2 SNEGSKA (reference sequence). The CDR3 is made up of 13 amino acids. CDR3 residues: CSASRERGRTQYF.

J is TRBJ2-7 and V is TRBV2; the TCRdb D gene call, TRBD1, has no DNA to confirm it. The CDR3 is made up of 14 amino acids. Germline lookup yields CDR1 SNHLY and CDR2 FYNNEI. The CDR3 sequence is CASFFGTGDHEQYF.

This sequence joins TRBV27 and TRBJ1-2; TCRdb outputs TRBD1, but without DNA this stays unchecked. Germline V CDR1 and CDR2: MNHEY, SMNVEV (reference sequence). This CDR3 comprises 16 residues. The CDR3 sequence: CASSFSDRGGLYGYTF.

CDR3 amino acids: CATSGWGEGTEAFF. The chain is built from TRBV15 and TRBJ1-1. CDR1 LNHNV and CDR2 YYDKDF come from the germline V gene (reference sequence). This CDR3 is built from 14 residues. Full variable domain (remainder filled in from reference TRBV15 and TRBJ1-1): DAMVIQNPRYQVTQFGKPVTLSCSQTLNHNVMYWYQQKSSQAPKLLFHYYDKDFNNEADTPDNFQSRRPNTSFCFLDIRSPGLGDTAMYLCATSGWGEGTEAFFGQGTRLTVV.

The V gene is TRBV10-3, the J gene TRBJ2-3; as DNA is missing, the TRBD1 call by TCRdb cannot be tested. Looked up from germline, CDR1 is ENHRY and CDR2 is SYGVKD. The CDR3 loop spans 11 amino acids. CDR3 protein: CAISRADTQYF.

The chain couples TRBV18 to TRBJ2-7. Germline V gene data show CDR1 as KGHSH and CDR2 as LQKENI. CDR3 length: 14 amino acids. CDR3 residues: CASSPPSTSYEQYF.

This chain joins TRBV6-1 and TRBJ1-5; the D call of TRBD1 rests on TCRdb alone, since no DNA is present to check it. CDR1 is MNHNS, CDR2 SASEGT, per germline. This CDR3 is built from 15 residues. This CDR3 reads CASSNTGLHNQPQHF.

The rearrangement links TRBV28 to TRBJ2-7; TCRdb's D call, TRBD1, is unchecked because there is no DNA. The CDR3 is 15 amino acids. Germline V gene sequence: CDR1 MDHEN, CDR2 SYDVKM. The CDR3 region is CASSSPLGTHYEQYF.

The chain combines TRBV4-3 with TRBJ2-2. The CDR3 sequence is 14 residues long. In germline, CDR1 is LGHNA, CDR2 YSLEER. The CDR3 loop is CASSQDGWTGELFF.

The chain links TRBV7-8 to TRBJ1-3. Germline CDR1 SGHVS, CDR2 FQNEAQ. CDR3 length: 16 amino acids. The CDR3 region is CASSLVGGFSGNTIYF.

The rearrangement uses TRBV28 and TRBJ2-7; TCRdb lists TRBD1, though no DNA is available to test this call. Germline CDR1 is MDHEN and CDR2 is SYDVKM. The CDR3 covers 15 residues. CDR3 loop: CASSLLIRGRGEQYF. Full variable domain (missing parts from reference TRBV28 and TRBJ2-7): DVKVTQSSRYLVKRTGEKVFLECVQDMDHENMFWYRQDPGLGLRLIYFSYDVKMKEKGDIPEGYSVSREKKERFSLILESASTNQTSMYLCASSLLIRGRGEQYFGPGTRLTVT.

This chain links TRBV28 with TRBJ2-1; TCRdb's D gene call, TRBD2, goes unchecked for lack of DNA. The germline V gene has CDR1 MDHEN and CDR2 SYDVKM. The CDR3 spans 15 residues. The CDR3 here is CASSLSGVTSDEQFF.

The J gene is TRBJ2-7, the V gene TRBV25-1; TCRdb indicates TRBD1, and absent DNA this call remains unverified. This CDR3 spans 14 amino acids. The germline V gene encodes CDR1 MGHDK and CDR2 SYGVNS. CDR3 sequence reads: CASRPGTGVDEQYF.

The chain carries TRBV7-8 and TRBJ1-4. The CDR3 spans 12 residues. Germline V gene sequence: CDR1 SGHVS, CDR2 FQNEAQ. This chain's CDR3 is CASSFLDEKLFF.

This chain joins TRBV5-1 and TRBJ2-7. Germline CDR1 SGHRS, CDR2 YFSETQ. This CDR3 comprises 15 residues. The CDR3 region is CASSLGHLSSYEQYF.

The CDR3 here is CASSLSLTSGMTGELFF. The rearrangement joins TRBV27 to TRBJ2-2; TCRdb's assignment of TRBD2 cannot be checked, as there is no DNA. Germline CDR1 reads MNHEY; CDR2 reads SMNVEV (reference sequence). The CDR3 consists of 17 residues.